This T cell receptor beta chain was identified in a study of T cells after yellow fever vaccination (dated by TCRdb to 2018 to 2020). About the investigation overall: The SMART-Seq v4 Ultra Low Input RNA kit was used to prepare libraries from fractions with low cell numbers. To follow T-cell clones before and after primary and booster YFV17D yellow fever vaccination, bulk TCR alpha and beta repertoires were sequenced over time. Two healthy male donors, one aged 18 to 30 and one aged 30 to 40 years, made up the cohort. Bulk PBMC replicates and cell subsets were isolated from blood drawn at multiple timepoints before and after both primary and secondary immunization.

The instrument given in TCRdb is Illumina NovaSeq 6000. TCR cDNA was made using 5'RACE template switching, a step that added a universal primer site and unique molecular identifiers. Priming of cDNA synthesis was performed from both the TCR alpha and TCR beta constant segments. Libraries were amplified in two PCR steps, with sample barcodes and sequencing adapters added in the second step. Libraries were sequenced on Illumina HiSeq 2500 (2x100 bp) or NovaSeq (2x150 bp). On the study's bioinformatics: Reads were demultiplexed and collapsed into UMI consensus sequences with MIGEC, and V(D)J alignment was performed with MiXCR. Vaccine-responding clonotypes were defined with edgeR using replicate PBMC samples, requiring FDR below 0.01 and a log2 fold change above 5 up to day 15. Each bulk clonotype was labeled CD4 or CD8 based on which sequenced repertoire, CD4 or CD8, contained the clonotype at higher abundance. The raw public data were reprocessed by TCRdb itself: fastp quality trimming at Q25, MiXCR clonotype calling, in-frame beta chains only. Each record represents a unique CDR3 protein, reported with the most common genes and DNA among its rows. The V and J calls, along with clone size, are taken from TCRdb and not from the paper's own processing. The sample records some 350,000 distinct CDR3 sequences, roughly 4% of which are singletons. The top ten hold around 23% of the sample.

Sample treatment or condition, as interpreted from the label and publication: live attenuated yellow fever vaccine strain. At each blood-draw timepoint, two biological replicates of bulk PBMCs were collected. PBMCs were isolated from peripheral blood using a standard Ficoll-Paque protocol. RNA was extracted with TriZol from bulk PBMCs, CD4 and CD8 fractions, and dextramer-positive and dextramer-negative fractions. Here is what the overall study found, with its caveats: A small share of clonotypes occurred in both CD4 and CD8 compartments, likely arising from convergent recombination. Compared with the primary T-cell response, the secondary T-cell response was faster but weaker, reaching its peak on day 5 rather than on day 15. Computational filtering was required because FACS-sorted repertoires could contain abundant contaminating clonotypes from the bulk population. Only a couple of donors were included in the study, so the extent to which the findings can be generalized is limited. After the booster, most clones that had expanded after primary vaccination were detected again (over 95% of CD4 and around nine tenths of CD8), suggesting broad maintenance of memory.

From the cysteine up to the phenylalanine, the CDR3 has a length of 14 residues. Only the CDR3 portion is preserved as DNA: 42 bases, with reading frame beginning at the first base. In the germline V gene, CDR1 corresponds to SGDLS and CDR2 to YYNGEE. V and J are truncated by 0 bases and 2 bases respectively, leaving an intervening sequence of 8 bases. This clonotype was seen ten or more times. Its antigen is still unknown. There are no base qualities to consult, and no much larger clone falls within one base. The chain links TRBV9 with TRBJ2-5; the D gene is unclear. The sequence derives from a man aged 18 to 30 who received the YFV17D yellow fever vaccine. Source: PBMCs, taken 5 days after the yellow fever booster vaccination. The CDR3 region has the sequence CASSVGAEQETQYF. The sequenced DNA is TGTGCCAGCAGCGTAGGGGCAGAGCAAGAGACCCAGTACTTC.